These 27 T cell receptor beta chains share one sample of origin, sequenced in a study of graft-versus-host responses after intestinal transplantation. For these receptors, no antigen is known. Sequencing was performed with immunoSEQ multiplex PCR; in TCRdb, only in-frame clones are kept and a portion is missing. The sample yields more than 80,000 clones, roughly 90% seen once. This specimen consisted of unstimulated CD4+ T cells sorted from spleen or lymph node cells, obtained before transplant. These receptors were obtained from a human donor who was the organ donor for an intestinal transplant.

This clone was seen a single time. The rearrangement uses TRBV30 and TRBJ1-6, with D maybe TRBD1 (5 bases). Germline V gene sequence: CDR1 GTSNPN, CDR2 SVGIG (reference sequence). The ends were cut back, 0 bases at V and 7 bases at J, with 13 bases in the middle. This CDR3 has 15 amino acids. CDR3 sequence reads: CAWSVRPGPNSPLHF. In DNA form, the CDR3 reads TGTGCCTGGAGTGTACGTCCAGGGCCGAATTCACCCCTCCACTTT.

The rearrangement joins TRBV28 to TRBJ1-3; no clear D gene. The CDR3 runs to 15 residues. CDR1 is MDHEN and CDR2 is SYDVKM in the germline V gene. Trimming removed 3 bases at V and 3 bases at J, with 12 bases between. CDR3 region: CASSFLRNRGNTIYF. CDR3 DNA: TGTGCCAGCAGTTTTCTCAGGAATCGTGGAAACACCATATATTTT. The full variable domain, rest sourced from reference TRBV28 and TRBJ1-3, is DVKVTQSSRYLVKRTGEKVFLECVQDMDHENMFWYRQDPGLGLRLIYFSYDVKMKEKGDIPEGYSVSREKKERFSLILESASTNQTSMYLCASSFLRNRGNTIYFGEGSWLTVV.

This clone was seen once. This chain joins TRBV27 and TRBJ2-7, with TRBD1 matching 10 bases. The CDR3 is 14 residues long. CDR1 and CDR2 from the germline V gene are MNHEY and SMNVEV (reference sequence). Trimming cost V 11 bases and J 1 base; bases outside gene matches: 8. CDR3 amino acids: CAVQRGQGSYEQYF. In DNA, the CDR3 is TGTGCCGTCCAGAGGGGACAGGGGTCCTACGAGCAGTACTTC.

V usage is TRBV5-1 and J usage is TRBJ1-1; no definite D call. The ends were cut back, 2 bases at V and 5 bases at J, with 13 bases in the middle. CDR1 is SGHRS, CDR2 YFSETQ, per germline. The length of the CDR3 is 14 residues. CDR3 DNA sequence: TGCGCCAGCAGCTTTGGTATTACTCGGACTGAAGCTTTCTTT. Translating it yields CASSFGITRTEAFF.

Here the CDR3 DNA reads TGTGCCAGCAGCTTAGAGGCTAGCCCCTACGAGCAGTACTTC. Translated: CASSLEASPYEQYF. V gene TRBV7-3 combines with J gene TRBJ2-5; tentatively, D is TRBD2 (5 bases). The J call is doubtful: the DNA matches TRBJ2-7 better. CDR1 is SGHTA, CDR2 FQGTGA, per germline. The CDR3 is 14 amino acids.

The chain links TRBV30 to TRBJ1-1; unclear D gene. Germline V CDR1 and CDR2: GTSNPN, SVGIG (reference sequence). V lost 2 bases to trimming and J lost 5 bases, with 18 bases between them. The CDR3 is 15 amino acids. In DNA, the CDR3 is TGTGCCTGGAGTTCTAAGGATCGGGTAGGAACTGAAGCTTTCTTT. Translated: CAWSSKDRVGTEAFF.

This clone was observed a few times. The chain joins TRBV6-1 to TRBJ2-1; D is ambiguous. Germline CDR1 MNHNS, CDR2 SASEGT. V shed 2 bases and J shed 4 bases, with 9 bases lying between them. This CDR3 is built from 14 residues. CDR3 nucleotide sequence: TGTGCCAGCAGTGAAAGATCCGAGTACAATGAGCAGTTCTTC. It is translated as CASSERSEYNEQFF.

This clone has only one observation. The rearrangement links TRBV9 to TRBJ2-1, with 7 bases aligning to TRBD2. V lost 0 bases, J lost 10 bases, and 10 bases stayed unmatched. The germline V gene has CDR1 SGDLS and CDR2 YYNGEE. The CDR3 length is 15 residues. The CDR3 nucleotides are TGTGCCAGCAGCGTAGTAGGAACTAGCGAAGAGGAGCAGTTCTTC. This translates into CASSVVGTSEEEQFF.

The genes are TRBV27 and TRBJ2-1; TRBD2 matches at 12 bases. Germline V CDR1 and CDR2: MNHEY, SMNVEV (reference sequence). V was pared by 4 bases and J by 7 bases, with 8 bases of the junction left unmatched. This CDR3 has 16 amino acids. CDR3 DNA: TGTGCCAGCAGTTCAACTAGCGGGGGGCCGGGGAATGAGCAGTTCTTC. Protein: CASSSTSGGPGNEQFF.

The rearrangement uses TRBV6-1 and TRBJ2-3; TRBD1 might be the D (6 bases). CDR1 and CDR2 from the germline V gene are MNHNS and SASEGT. The CDR3 length is 14 residues. Trimming stripped 6 bases from V and 6 bases from J, with 16 bases between. The CDR3 loop reads CASSPGDPTDTQYF. DNA of the CDR3: TGTGCCAGCAGCCCAGGGGACCCGACGGATACGCAGTATTTT.

The table lists this clone with a few counts. The chain links TRBV28 to TRBJ1-5, with 7 bases aligning to TRBD1. V lost 6 bases and J lost 6; bases outside the gene matches: 8. Per germline, CDR1 MDHEN and CDR2 SYDVKM. The CDR3 runs 14 residues. CDR3 loop: CASRTTGSRQPQHF. DNA for the CDR3: TGTGCCAGCAGGACGACAGGGTCACGTCAGCCCCAGCATTTT.

V is TRBV25-1 and J is TRBJ2-2, with 7 bases fitting TRBD2. CDR1 MGHDK and CDR2 SYGVNS come from the germline V gene. CDR3 size: 15 residues. Germline trimming cut 3 bases from V and 7 bases from J; bases unmatched to any gene: 8. DNA of the CDR3: TGTGCCAGCAGTGACGCCGGCGGGGGAGGCGGGGAGCTGTTTTTT. This encodes CASSDAGGGGGELFF.

The chain joins TRBV7-9 to TRBJ2-2, with D tentatively TRBD2 (6 bases). The CDR3 has 16 residues. Germline V gene sequence: CDR1 SEHNR, CDR2 FQNEAQ (reference sequence). V was cut by 5 bases and J by 5 bases, with 18 bases left in between. CDR3 loop: CASSLTSSRVTGELFF. Here the CDR3 DNA reads TGTGCCAGCAGCCTGACTAGTAGCAGGGTGACCGGGGAGCTGTTTTTT.

The chain carries TRBV2 and TRBJ2-3, with 9 bases fitting TRBD2. This CDR3 has 17 residues. V lost 2 bases to trimming and J lost 5 bases; unmatched junction nucleotides: 11. From germline, CDR1 is SNHLY and CDR2 FYNNEI. CDR3 DNA: TGTGCCAGCAGTGAAAGGCTCGGGACTAGCTTCAGAGATACGCAGTATTTT. Its translation: CASSERLGTSFRDTQYF. The whole variable domain, remainder taken from reference TRBV2 and TRBJ2-3, is EPEVTQTPSHQVTQMGQEVILRCVPISNHLYFYWYRQILGQKVEFLVSFYNNEISEKSEIFDDQFSVERPDGSNFTLKIRSTKLEDSAMYFCASSERLGTSFRDTQYFGPGTRLTVL.

Here the CDR3 reads CASETGENTEAFF. In nucleotides, the CDR3 is TGTGCCAGCGAGACAGGAGAGAACACTGAAGCTTTCTTT. The rearrangement uses TRBV2 and TRBJ1-1; perhaps TRBD1 as D (6 bases). Germline V gene sequence: CDR1 SNHLY, CDR2 FYNNEI. The CDR3 sequence is 13 residues long. Trimming took 8 bases from V and 1 from J, leaving 11 bases between them.

The rearrangement links TRBV7-2 to TRBJ2-3; tentative D call: TRBD2 (5 bases). Trimming stripped 2 bases from V and 2 bases from J, with 8 bases between. The germline CDR1 and CDR2 sequences are SGHTA and FQGNSA. This CDR3 comprises 14 residues. The CDR3 coding sequence is TGTGCCAGCAGCTTATTCGGGGTCACAGATACGCAGTATTTT. This sequence encodes CASSLFGVTDTQYF.

The chain is built from TRBV11-3 and TRBJ2-5, with 8 bases aligning to TRBD2. Germline loops: CDR1 SGHNT, CDR2 YENEEA. J gave up 1 base and V 5 bases, and 3 bases lay outside the gene matches. The CDR3 consists of 14 residues. The CDR3 region has the DNA TGTGCCAGCAGCCAGACTAGCGCCCAAGAGACCCAGTACTTC. Translation gives CASSQTSAQETQYF.

The V gene is TRBV7-2, the J gene TRBJ2-7; 7 nucleotides agree with TRBD1. In germline, CDR1 is SGHTA, CDR2 FQGNSA. V shed 5 bases and J 0 bases; nucleotides not matched to a gene: 10. The CDR3 extends over 16 amino acids. CDR3 loop: CASSPQQGRISYEQYF. The CDR3 DNA reads as TGTGCCAGCAGCCCTCAACAGGGGCGGATCTCCTACGAGCAGTACTTC.

This chain connects TRBV4-1 to TRBJ1-2; D is possibly TRBD1 (5 bases). CDR1 is MGHRA and CDR2 is YSYEKL in the germline V gene. Trimming cost V 4 bases and J 6 bases, with 21 bases left between them. The CDR3 is 16 residues long. The CDR3 region has the DNA TGCGCCAGCAGCCTTTTTGGGGCCGACAGTCCAAATGGCTACACCTTC. Its protein is CASSLFGADSPNGYTF.

The V call is TRBV5-5, the J call TRBJ1-2; 10 bases line up with TRBD1. Germline V gene sequence: CDR1 SGHKS, CDR2 YYEKEE (reference sequence). The length of the CDR3 is 15 residues. V gave up 0 bases and J gave up 4 bases; unmatched junction bases: 3. CDR3 coding DNA: TGTGCCAGCAGCTTGGGACAGGGGGCCCTCTATGGCTACACCTTC. Protein product: CASSLGQGALYGYTF. Based on the CDR3 plus reference TRBV5-5 and TRBJ1-2, the full variable domain is DAGVTQSPTHLIKTRGQQVTLRCSPISGHKSVSWYQQVLGQGPQFIFQYYEKEERGRGNFPDRFSARQFPNYSSELNVNALLLGDSALYLCASSLGQGALYGYTFGSGTRLTVV.

V gene TRBV4-1 combines with J gene TRBJ2-3, with TRBD1 identical over 9 bases. The germline CDR1 and CDR2 sequences are MGHRA and YSYEKL. With V trimmed by 2 bases and J by 0 bases, 6 bases remained unmatched. The CDR3 consists of 17 residues. The CDR3 loop is CASSQLLQGASTDTQYF. CDR3 DNA sequence: TGCGCCAGCAGCCAACTCCTACAGGGGGCTAGCACAGATACGCAGTATTTT.

The chain carries TRBV28 and TRBJ1-5, with D tentatively TRBD1 (5 bases). Germline loops: CDR1 MDHEN, CDR2 SYDVKM. Trimming shortened V by 8 bases and J by 5 bases, and 10 bases separated the two germline ends. The CDR3 consists of 12 residues. The CDR3 loop is CASDSSYQPQHF. The CDR3 DNA sequence: TGTGCCAGCGACAGTTCCTATCAGCCCCAGCATTTT. The complete variable domain, with remaining parts taken from reference TRBV28 and TRBJ1-5, reads DVKVTQSSRYLVKRTGEKVFLECVQDMDHENMFWYRQDPGLGLRLIYFSYDVKMKEKGDIPEGYSVSREKKERFSLILESASTNQTSMYLCASDSSYQPQHFGDGTRLSIL.

The chain is built from TRBV21-1 and TRBJ2-7; TRBD1 was called by the table and not checked on the DNA. The closer fit of TRBJ2-5 to the DNA end suggests the J call may be wrong. TRBV21-1 is given as a pseudogene. This CDR3 has 15 residues. The CDR3 region is CASRSGQDQGETQYF. The DNA of the CDR3 is TGTGCCAGCAGGTCGGGACAGGACCAGGGGGAGACCCAGTACTTC.

This chain uses TRBV4-1 with TRBJ2-2; 13 nucleotides match TRBD2. The germline V gene has CDR1 MGHRA and CDR2 YSYEKL. V was pared by 3 bases and J by 6 bases, with 10 bases of the junction left unmatched. This CDR3 is 18 amino acids long. The DNA for the CDR3 is TGCGCCAGCAGCCACCTCCCACTAGCGGGGGGGAAAGCCGGGGAGCTGTTTTTT. Translating gives CASSHLPLAGGKAGELFF.

The V call is TRBV6-6, the J call TRBJ2-7, with 7 bases aligning to TRBD1. The CDR3 contains 13 residues. The V and J ends lost 7 bases and 2 bases, in that order; junction bases with no gene match: 5. Germline values: CDR1 MNHNY, CDR2 SVGAGI (reference sequence). DNA of the CDR3: TGTGCCAGCACCCTCGACAGGGCCTACGAGCAGTACTTC. This sequence encodes CASTLDRAYEQYF.

This clone was observed a handful of times. DNA for the CDR3: TGTGCCAGCAGTGGCAGGCATGACAATCAGCCCCAGCATTTT. Translation gives CASSGRHDNQPQHF. This chain joins TRBV25-1 and TRBJ1-5; the D is unclear. There are 14 residues in the CDR3. Between the trimmed V and J ends, which lost 4 bases and 3 bases, there was a span of 10 bases. Germline CDR1 reads MGHDK; CDR2 reads SYGVNS. Drawing the rest from reference TRBV25-1 and TRBJ1-5, the complete variable domain is EADIYQTPRYLVIGTGKKITLECSQTMGHDKMYWYQQDPGMELHLIHYSYGVNSTEKGDLSSESTVSRIRTEHFPLTLESARPSHTSQYLCASSGRHDNQPQHFGDGTRLSIL.

The chain joins TRBV27 to TRBJ1-3; 9 bases agree with TRBD1. The junction had 4 bases not matched to a gene; V was cut back by 5 bases and J by 2 bases. The length of the CDR3 is 15 residues. The germline CDR1 and CDR2 sequences are MNHEY and SMNVEV (reference sequence). This CDR3 is CASSPRTGAGNTIYF. The CDR3 coding sequence is TGTGCCAGCAGTCCCCGGACAGGGGCTGGAAACACCATATATTTT.